The 32 T cell receptor beta chains listed next were all sequenced from one sample in a study of Graves' ophthalmopathy and Graves' hyperthyroidism. Amplified TCR beta CDR3 regions were obtained using RNA transcripts as template. RT-PCR in the first round used HTBI primers; a second-round multiplex PCR followed. TCRdb reprocessed the multiplex PCR reads with MiXCR, giving one entry per CDR3 protein. The data contain about 160,000 distinct CDR3 sequences, 39% of them seen just once; the ten biggest clones take up around 8.9%. Material: peripheral blood. These receptors were taken from a man aged 25 to 45 with Graves' ophthalmopathy.

The CDR3 DNA follows: TGTGCCAGCAGTGACAGGGACGAGCAGTACTTC. Its protein is CASSDRDEQYF. J is TRBJ2-7 and V is TRBV6-2 or TRBV6-3, with TRBD1 matching 7 bases. Germline-derived CDR1 and CDR2 are MNHEY and SVGEGT. The CDR3 consists of 11 residues. The J segment lost 5 bases and the V segment lost 5 bases, leaving 0 bases of the junction unmatched.

This clonotype was recorded at least ten times. The V call is TRBV4-2, the J call TRBJ1-5; 7 nucleotides agree with TRBD1. The CDR3 extends over 15 amino acids. Per germline, CDR1 LGHNA and CDR2 YNFKEQ. V gave up 4 bases and J gave up 5 bases; unmatched junction bases: 8. The CDR3 region is CASSLWGQNYQPQHF. DNA of the CDR3: TGTGCCAGCAGCCTCTGGGGACAGAACTATCAGCCCCAGCATTTT.

This clonotype was detected many times. V usage is TRBV7-8 and J usage is TRBJ2-5, with D possibly TRBD1 on 5 matching bases. Germline loops: CDR1 SGHVS, CDR2 FQNEAQ. The CDR3 contains 13 residues. V was trimmed by 3 bases and J by 5 bases, leaving 10 bases between them. The CDR3 here is CASSFRAGETQYF. The CDR3 bases are TGTGCCAGCAGCTTTCGGGCAGGGGAGACCCAGTACTTC.

This clonotype was found many times. The gene calls are TRBV6-5 and TRBJ1-2; D might be TRBD1 (6 bases). Germline CDR1 reads MNHEY; CDR2 reads SVGAGI. The CDR3 contains 14 residues. Trimming pared 6 bases from V and 5 bases from J, leaving 16 bases between. The CDR3 sequence: CASRSMDSRYGYTF. The CDR3 DNA sequence: TGTGCCAGCAGATCTATGGACAGTCGTTATGGCTACACCTTC.

This clonotype came up many times. The gene calls are TRBV6-1 and TRBJ1-5; no definite D call. Germline loops: CDR1 MNHNS, CDR2 SASEGT. This CDR3 has 14 amino acids. Between the trimmed V and J ends, which lost 4 bases and 2 bases, there was a span of 9 bases. CDR3 region: CASSVGLGNQPQHF. The CDR3 DNA reads as TGTGCCAGCAGTGTTGGGCTAGGCAATCAGCCCCAGCATTTT.

This clonotype was detected many times. The gene calls are TRBV12-3 or TRBV12-4 and TRBJ2-5; no firm D call. The CDR3 is 14 residues long. V was clipped by 5 bases and J by 1 base, with 11 bases between them. CDR3 residues: CASSRDPFQETQYF. CDR3 coding DNA: TGTGCCAGCAGTCGAGACCCATTCCAAGAGACCCAGTACTTC.

This clonotype was counted once. V usage is TRBV20-1 and J usage is TRBJ1-3; tentatively, D is TRBD1 (5 bases). Trimming took off 6 bases at V and 0 bases at J, with 12 bases between the two ends. Per the germline V gene, CDR1 is DFQATT and CDR2 is SNEGSKA (reference sequence). CDR3 length: 14 amino acids. The CDR3 nucleotides read TGCAGTGCGTTAGAAAGGGGCTCTGGAAACACCATATATTTT. Amino acids: CSALERGSGNTIYF.

This clonotype was detected many times. The genes are TRBV5-1 and TRBJ2-2; D is perhaps TRBD1 (7 bases). The V and J ends lost 3 bases and 3 bases respectively, with 9 bases between them. The CDR3 consists of 14 residues. Germline V gene data show CDR1 as SGHRS and CDR2 as YFSETQ. For the CDR3, the DNA is TGCGCCAGCAGCTCAGGGGGGTACACCGGGGAGCTGTTTTTT. This codes for CASSSGGYTGELFF.

The chain uses TRBV11-2 and TRBJ2-7, with TRBD2 as a possible D gene (6 bases). The CDR3 contains 15 residues. Germline values: CDR1 SGHAT, CDR2 FQNNGV. Trimming shortened V by 0 bases and J by 7 bases, and 16 bases separated the two germline ends. The chain's CDR3 is CASSLDGGNVREQYF. Written as DNA, the CDR3 is TGTGCCAGCAGCTTAGACGGCGGGAATGTGAGGGAGCAGTACTTC.

This clonotype was seen many times. The rearrangement joins TRBV6-5 to TRBJ2-2; D uncertain. The ends were cut back, 6 bases at V and 6 bases at J, with 8 bases in the middle. The CDR3 runs to 12 residues. Germline V gene sequence: CDR1 MNHEY, CDR2 SVGAGI. CDR3 amino acids: CASRGWSGELFF. The CDR3 DNA sequence: TGTGCCAGCAGGGGATGGTCCGGGGAGCTGTTTTTT.

This clonotype has more than one count but fewer than ten. The rearrangement joins TRBV28 to TRBJ1-5, with a weak D call TRBD1 (6 bases). The CDR3 extends over 14 amino acids. CDR1 and CDR2 (germline): MDHEN, SYDVKM. The V end lost 1 base, the J end lost 2 bases, and 6 bases lay between the germline ends. The CDR3 is CASSLYRGNQPQHF. The CDR3 nucleotides are TGTGCCAGCAGTTTATACAGGGGCAATCAGCCCCAGCATTTT.

This clonotype has at least ten counts. The chain carries TRBV19 and TRBJ1-1; no reliable D call. Germline CDR1 LNHDA, CDR2 SQIVND (reference sequence). The CDR3 sequence is 13 residues long. V was pared by 5 bases and J by 5 bases, with 12 bases between. Here the CDR3 DNA reads TGTGCCAGTAGTTCCCCACGAGGAACTGAAGCTTTCTTT. Its protein is CASSSPRGTEAFF.

This chain's CDR3 is CASSSTGSAGNTIYF. The CDR3 DNA sequence: TGTGCCAGCAGTTCGACAGGGTCTGCTGGAAACACCATATATTTT. The V and J genes are TRBV6-5 and TRBJ1-3, with 7 bases fitting TRBD1. The CDR3 is 15 amino acids. Germline CDR1 is MNHEY and CDR2 is SVGAGI. J was trimmed by 2 bases and V by 4 bases; bases with no gene match: 5.

This clonotype was observed a single time. This chain's CDR3 is CASRATSSAEAFF. The CDR3 nucleotides are TGTGCCAGCAGGGCAACTTCGAGCGCTGAAGCTTTCTTT. J is TRBJ1-1 and V is TRBV6-4; D is undetermined. The germline V gene encodes CDR1 MRHNA and CDR2 SNTAGT. V was shortened by 6 bases and J by 6 bases, with 14 bases between the two germline ends. The CDR3 totals 13 residues.

V usage is TRBV28 and J usage is TRBJ1-2; 7 bases are shared with TRBD1. Unmatched junction bases numbered 8, after V lost 6 bases and J lost 4 bases. This CDR3 is 14 amino acids long. Germline V gene lookup returns CDR1 MDHEN and CDR2 SYDVKM. The CDR3 coding sequence is TGTGCCAGCAGCTTTGGCAGGGGGATCTATGGCTACACCTTC. Amino acids: CASSFGRGIYGYTF.

The chain links TRBV19 to TRBJ2-2; 12 bases are a match to TRBD1. The germline gives CDR1 LNHDA, CDR2 SQIVND (reference sequence). The junction had 2 bases not matched to a gene; V was cut back by 3 bases and J by 6 bases. The CDR3 contains 15 residues. The DNA of the CDR3 is TGTGCCAGTAGTATGGGACAGGGGGCCGCCGGGGAGCTGTTTTTT. Translating gives CASSMGQGAAGELFF. The variable domain in full, completed from reference TRBV19 and TRBJ2-2, reads DGGITQSPKYLFRKEGQNVTLSCEQNLNHDAMYWYRQDPGQGLRLIYYSQIVNDFQKGDIAEGYSVSREKKESFPLTVTSAQKNPTAFYLCASSMGQGAAGELFFGEGSRLTVL.

This clonotype came up a few times. This chain links TRBV6-2 or TRBV6-3 with TRBJ2-2; D tentatively reads TRBD1 or TRBD2 (7 bases each). CDR3 size: 15 residues. CDR1 and CDR2 (germline): MNHEY, SVGEGT. V was shortened by 2 bases and J by 3 bases, with 10 bases between the two germline ends. The CDR3 DNA reads TGTGCCAGCAGTTACCAGGGGGGGCACACCGGGGAGCTGTTTTTT. Protein: CASSYQGGHTGELFF.

This clonotype has a handful of counts. V gene TRBV12-3 or TRBV12-4 combines with J gene TRBJ2-7, with unresolved D. There are 12 residues in the CDR3. Between the trimmed V and J ends, which lost 6 bases and 9 bases, there was a span of 15 bases. For the CDR3, the DNA is TGTGCCAGCAGCCCCGTGGGCTGGGGGCAGTACTTC. Amino acid sequence: CASSPVGWGQYF.

The chain recombines TRBV6-1 with TRBJ1-1, with TRBD1 matching over 8 bases. Germline CDR1 reads MNHNS; CDR2 reads SASEGT. V dropped 6 bases and J dropped 5; count of bases not matched to a gene: 11. The CDR3 extends over 15 amino acids. DNA of the CDR3: TGTGCCAGCAGGGGGGCCAACAGGGGGAGGACTGAAGCTTTCTTT. Its protein product is CASRGANRGRTEAFF.

This clonotype was detected only once. The chain links TRBV9 to TRBJ2-5; D ambiguous. Germline values: CDR1 SGDLS, CDR2 YYNGEE. The CDR3 spans 14 residues. V lost 4 bases and J lost 1, with 11 bases in between. The CDR3 loop reads CASSPKPTQETQYF. The CDR3 DNA sequence: TGTGCCAGCAGCCCCAAACCAACCCAAGAGACCCAGTACTTC.

The rearrangement links TRBV9 to TRBJ2-5; 9 bases fit TRBD1. Germline V CDR1 and CDR2: SGDLS, YYNGEE. Trimming at V came to 0 bases and at J to 4 bases, leaving 1 base not matched to a gene. The CDR3 length is 14 residues. The CDR3 is CASSVATGGETQYF. DNA of the CDR3: TGTGCCAGCAGCGTAGCGACAGGGGGAGAGACCCAGTACTTC. The full variable domain, its missing parts supplied by reference TRBV9 and TRBJ2-5, is DSGVTQTPKHLITATGQRVTLRCSPRSGDLSVYWYQQSLDQGLQFLIQYYNGEERAKGNILERFSAQQFPDLHSELNLSSLELGDSALYFCASSVATGGETQYFGPGTRLLVL.

This chain uses TRBV12-3 or TRBV12-4 with TRBJ2-2; D could derive from TRBD1 or TRBD2 (5 bases each). The CDR3 contains 17 residues. The V and J ends lost 6 bases and 0 bases respectively, with 17 bases between them. The CDR3 region has the DNA TGTGCCAGCAGCTCGGAACCGGGACGGCCGAACACCGGGGAGCTGTTTTTT. Translating gives CASSSEPGRPNTGELFF.

The rearrangement links TRBV25-1 to TRBJ1-6; D gene unclear. V was cut by 4 bases and J by 0 bases, with 10 bases left in between. This CDR3 is built from 16 residues. CDR1 is MGHDK and CDR2 is SYGVNS in the germline V gene. The CDR3 DNA reads TGTGCCAGCAGTGCCTCCGGGAGCTCCTATAATTCACCCCTCCACTTT. It is translated as CASSASGSSYNSPLHF.

The table lists this clonotype with many counts. The genes are TRBV27 and TRBJ1-1; D is perhaps TRBD1 (6 bases). Germline V CDR1 and CDR2: MNHEY, SMNVEV (reference sequence). The CDR3 spans 13 residues. The germline V and J ends were trimmed by 5 bases and 3 bases, with 10 bases remaining between them. The CDR3 bases are TGTGCCAGCAGTATGGGACAAGACACTGAAGCTTTCTTT. Translation: CASSMGQDTEAFF.

This clonotype has ten or more counts. The genes are TRBV25-1 and TRBJ1-1, with 7 positions matching TRBD1. After removal of 6 bases from V and 0 bases from J, the junction contained 4 bases not matched to a gene. Germline CDR1 reads MGHDK; CDR2 reads SYGVNS. The CDR3 has 14 amino acids. CDR3 region: CASSQQGMNTEAFF. The CDR3 nucleotides are TGTGCCAGCAGCCAACAGGGGATGAACACTGAAGCTTTCTTT.

This chain connects TRBV28 to TRBJ1-1, with D hard to call. V was cut by 3 bases and J by 5 bases, with 7 bases left in between. This CDR3 comprises 12 residues. CDR1 and CDR2 (germline): MDHEN, SYDVKM. The CDR3 coding sequence is TGTGCCAGCAGTTTCGGGTTGACTGAAGCTTTCTTT. This codes for CASSFGLTEAFF.

This clonotype was seen repeatedly, ten times or more. The gene calls are TRBV12-5 and TRBJ2-2, with 14 bases matching TRBD2. V lost 7 bases to trimming and J lost 5 bases; unmatched junction nucleotides: 9. The CDR3 consists of 17 residues. Germline CDR1 is LGHNT and CDR2 is FRNRAP. For the CDR3, the DNA is TGTGCTAGTGTCGGGACTAGCGGGAGACTCGTAACCGGGGAGCTGTTTTTT. Translated: CASVGTSGRLVTGELFF.

This clonotype was observed at least ten times. V is TRBV12-3 or TRBV12-4 and J is TRBJ1-1; unclear D gene. The CDR3 has 14 residues. Deletions cut 4 bases from V and 7 bases from J, with 16 bases between. CDR3 DNA: TGTGCCAGCAGTTACGGGCCGGGAAAGGATGAAGCTTTCTTT. This sequence encodes CASSYGPGKDEAFF.

This clonotype was observed many times. The rearrangement joins TRBV12-3 or TRBV12-4 to TRBJ1-1; 7 bases align to TRBD1. The ends lost 5 bases at V and 0 bases at J; junction bases unmatched: 12. CDR3 size: 17 residues. CDR3 protein: CASSPPGTEHMNTEAFF. CDR3 DNA: TGTGCCAGCAGTCCCCCTGGGACAGAACATATGAACACTGAAGCTTTCTTT.

This clonotype was observed at least ten times. The chain's CDR3 is CASSAHGTQNTEAFF. DNA for the CDR3: TGTGCCAGCAGCGCTCACGGGACTCAGAACACTGAAGCTTTCTTT. V is TRBV7-2 and J is TRBJ1-1, with D perhaps matching TRBD1 (5 bases). The germline gives CDR1 SGHTA, CDR2 FQGNSA. CDR3 length equals 15 residues. V gave up 5 bases and J gave up 1 base, with 14 bases separating them. Full variable domain (remainder filled in from reference TRBV7-2 and TRBJ1-1): GAGVSQSPSNKVTEKGKDVELRCDPISGHTALYWYRQSLGQGLEFLIYFQGNSAPDKSGLPSDRFSAERTGGSVSTLTIQRTQQEDSAVYLCASSAHGTQNTEAFFGQGTRLTVV.

Ten or more counts support this clonotype. V gene TRBV28 combines with J gene TRBJ2-6; D may correspond to TRBD1 or TRBD2 (6 bases each). The CDR3 sequence is 15 residues long. Per the germline V gene, CDR1 is MDHEN and CDR2 is SYDVKM. The V end lost 11 bases, the J end lost 0 bases, and 14 bases lay between the germline ends. CDR3 nucleotides: TGTGCCCACGGAGGGGGAAGCTCTGGGGCCAACGTCCTGACTTTC. Its protein is CAHGGGSSGANVLTF. Full variable domain (remainder filled in from reference TRBV28 and TRBJ2-6): DVKVTQSSRYLVKRTGEKVFLECVQDMDHENMFWYRQDPGLGLRLIYFSYDVKMKEKGDIPEGYSVSREKKERFSLILESASTNQTSMYLCAHGGGSSGANVLTFGAGSRLTVL.

There are many counts of this clonotype. The CDR3 nucleotides are TGTGCCAGCAAGGCAGGGACGGACACTGAAGCTTTCTTT. Its translation is CASKAGTDTEAFF. The V gene is TRBV6-1, the J gene TRBJ1-1, with TRBD1 as a possible D gene (5 bases). Germline V gives CDR1 MNHNS, CDR2 SASEGT. This CDR3 is 13 amino acids long. Trimming took off 7 bases at V and 3 bases at J, with 12 bases between the two ends.